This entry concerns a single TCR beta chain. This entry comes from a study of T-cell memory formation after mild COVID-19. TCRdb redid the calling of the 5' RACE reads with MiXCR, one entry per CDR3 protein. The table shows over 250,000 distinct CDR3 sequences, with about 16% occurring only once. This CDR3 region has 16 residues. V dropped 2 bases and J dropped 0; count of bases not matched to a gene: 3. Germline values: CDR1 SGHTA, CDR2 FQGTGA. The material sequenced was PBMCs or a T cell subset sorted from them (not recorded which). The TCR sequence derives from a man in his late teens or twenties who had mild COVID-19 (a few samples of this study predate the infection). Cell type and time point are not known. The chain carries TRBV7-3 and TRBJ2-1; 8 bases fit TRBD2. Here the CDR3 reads CASSLRSGSSYNEQFF. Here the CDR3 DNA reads TGTGCCAGCAGCTTACGAAGCGGGAGCTCCTACAATGAGCAGTTCTTC.